The 17 T cell receptor beta chains presented below share a single source sample, sequenced in a study of shared clonotypes between healthy human individuals. Method: immunoSEQ multiplex PCR; TCRdb's copy keeps in-frame clones and lacks some. The table records about 2 million clones, approximately 94% of them present only once. As defined, naive CD8 cells were CD45RO-negative and positively selected for CCR7, with terminally differentiated effector memory CD45RA+ cells excluded. The sample was naive CD8+ T cells sorted from blood. The receptors here all came from a man in his late teens or twenties in good health.

As regards this clone: A junction end diverges from the germline sequence, so it may reflect a read error. This chain joins TRBV29-1 and TRBJ1-4; tentative D call: TRBD1 (6 bases). Germline CDR1 SQVTM, CDR2 ANQGSEA. This CDR3 region has 12 residues. CDR3 sequence: CSVEVAAGVVIF. The CDR3 DNA reads as TGCAGCGTTGAAGTTGCGGCAGGGGTGGTGATTTTT.

This chain links TRBV18 with TRBJ2-7; 7 bases are a match to TRBD2. This CDR3 contains 15 residues. Germline trimming cut 3 bases from V and 0 bases from J; bases unmatched to any gene: 5. In germline, CDR1 is KGHSH, CDR2 LQKENI. CDR3 loop: CASSPDGGSSYEQYF. The DNA for the CDR3 is TGTGCCAGCTCACCGGACGGGGGGAGCTCCTACGAGCAGTACTTC.

The chain has TRBV5-1 and TRBJ2-1; a weak D match, TRBD1 (6 bases). CDR3 length: 15 amino acids. Germline CDR1 reads SGHRS; CDR2 reads YFSETQ. V lost 1 base and J 5 bases, leaving 13 bases between the germline ends. The CDR3 region is CASSLTGSGDNEQFF. The DNA for the CDR3 is TGCGCCAGCAGCTTGACAGGGTCGGGTGACAATGAGCAGTTCTTC.

This clone was picked up one time. The rearrangement links TRBV30 to TRBJ2-5; D remains ambiguous. Deletions cut 0 bases from V and 5 bases from J, with 16 bases between. This CDR3 comprises 15 residues. CDR1 is GTSNPN and CDR2 is SVGIG in the germline V gene (reference sequence). The CDR3 is CAWSVRQPPMETQYF. CDR3 in DNA: TGTGCCTGGAGTGTCAGGCAGCCGCCGATGGAGACCCAGTACTTC.

The chain recombines TRBV19 with TRBJ2-7; D is ambiguous. Germline V gene sequence: CDR1 LNHDA, CDR2 SQIVND (reference sequence). Trimming removed 3 bases at V and 5 bases at J, with 11 bases between. This CDR3 is 13 amino acids long. The CDR3 protein is CASSMFSRNEQYF. The CDR3, as DNA: TGTGCCAGTAGTATGTTTTCGAGAAACGAGCAGTACTTC.

The rearrangement uses TRBV29-1 and TRBJ2-5; TRBD1 agrees at 7 bases. Germline assignment: CDR1 SQVTM and CDR2 ANQGSEA. CDR3 size: 13 residues. V shed 6 bases, J shed 4 bases, and the junction held 8 bases outside the gene matches. CDR3 region: CSVGQGVGETQYF. The DNA of the CDR3 is TGCAGCGTCGGCCAGGGGGTCGGAGAGACCCAGTACTTC.

The V and J genes are TRBV5-1 and TRBJ2-7, with D tentatively TRBD2 (5 bases). The CDR3 is 14 amino acids. Germline CDR1 and CDR2: SGHRS and YFSETQ. Deletions cut 7 bases from V and 2 bases from J, with 16 bases between. The CDR3 is CASSGESKAYEQYF. The CDR3, as DNA: TGCGCCAGCTCCGGGGAATCCAAGGCCTACGAGCAGTACTTC.

Concerning this clone itself: This specimen includes other DNA sequences encoding the same CDR3. The chain links TRBV19 to TRBJ2-7, with 8 bases fitting TRBD2. Germline trimming cut 5 bases from V and 2 bases from J; bases unmatched to any gene: 5. Germline V CDR1 and CDR2: LNHDA, SQIVND (reference sequence). The CDR3 spans 14 residues. The CDR3 loop is CASSPTSGAYEQYF. The CDR3 DNA is TGTGCCAGTAGTCCCACTAGCGGAGCCTACGAGCAGTACTTC.

The chain employs TRBV28 and TRBJ2-7; the match to TRBD1 covers 7 bases. The CDR3 extends over 14 amino acids. Germline assignment: CDR1 MDHEN and CDR2 SYDVKM. V lost 5 bases, J lost 1 base, and 5 bases stayed unmatched. The CDR3 reads CASSVTGASYEQYF. The CDR3 bases are TGTGCCAGCAGTGTTACAGGGGCATCCTACGAGCAGTACTTC. The full variable domain, in which reference TRBV28 and TRBJ2-7 provide the parts outside the CDR3, is DVKVTQSSRYLVKRTGEKVFLECVQDMDHENMFWYRQDPGLGLRLIYFSYDVKMKEKGDIPEGYSVSREKKERFSLILESASTNQTSMYLCASSVTGASYEQYFGPGTRLTVT.

The rearrangement uses TRBV11-1 and TRBJ1-5; no clear D. CDR3 length: 13 amino acids. Germline V gene data show CDR1 as SGHAT and CDR2 as FQDESV (reference sequence). V was cut by 1 base and J by 7 bases, with 8 bases left in between. The CDR3 coding sequence is TGTGCCAGCAGCTTAGACCCCGGGCAGCCCCAGCATTTT. Its protein is CASSLDPGQPQHF.

This clone appeared a few times. This chain joins TRBV2 and TRBJ1-1; 7 bases map to TRBD1. V lost 3 bases and J lost 2; bases outside the gene matches: 3. The germline CDR1 and CDR2 sequences are SNHLY and FYNNEI. The CDR3 length is 14 residues. CDR3: CASSDGQVNTEAFF. As DNA, the CDR3 is TGTGCCAGCAGTGATGGACAGGTTAACACTGAAGCTTTCTTT.

The DNA of the CDR3 is TGTGCCAGCAGCGTAGGTGGGGTAGCGGGGGCTACCGGGGAGCTGTTTTTT. Its protein is CASSVGGVAGATGELFF. This rearrangement joins TRBV9 to TRBJ2-2, with 9 bases that match TRBD2. CDR1 and CDR2 (germline): SGDLS, YYNGEE. The CDR3 sequence is 17 residues long. V dropped 0 bases and J dropped 5; count of bases not matched to a gene: 8.

This chain connects TRBV4-1 to TRBJ1-5, with a tentative D call TRBD1 (5 bases). Trimming removed 1 base at V and 0 bases at J, with 10 bases between. CDR1 is MGHRA and CDR2 is YSYEKL in the germline V gene. This CDR3 has 16 residues. The CDR3 loop reads CASSQGDGYSNQPQHF. Written as DNA, the CDR3 is TGCGCCAGCAGCCAAGGGGACGGTTATAGCAATCAGCCCCAGCATTTT.

The genes are TRBV10-3 and TRBJ2-3, with D unclear. This CDR3 spans 13 amino acids. The V and J ends lost 4 bases and 6 bases respectively, with 11 bases between them. Germline V gives CDR1 ENHRY, CDR2 SYGVKD. The CDR3 DNA follows: TGTGCCATCAGTGTTGGGATCGGGGATACGCAGTATTTT. Its protein is CAISVGIGDTQYF.

The CDR3 loop is CASSQAPDNSYEQYF. In DNA form, the CDR3 reads TGTGCCAGCAGCCAAGCCCCGGACAACTCCTACGAGCAGTACTTC. The chain has TRBV4-2 and TRBJ2-7; possibly TRBD1 for D (5 bases). V was shortened by 1 base and J by 0 bases, with 10 bases between the two germline ends. Germline CDR1 is LGHNA and CDR2 is YNFKEQ. The CDR3 sequence is 15 residues long.

J is TRBJ1-1 and V is TRBV30, with D unclear. The CDR3 spans 12 residues. CDR1 and CDR2 from the germline V gene are GTSNPN and SVGIG (reference sequence). Trimming took off 3 bases at V and 6 bases at J, with 11 bases between the two ends. The CDR3 protein is CAWSDLDAEAFF. The CDR3 DNA reads TGTGCCTGGAGCGACCTGGACGCTGAAGCTTTCTTT.

V is TRBV4-3 and J is TRBJ1-6; no firm D call. The CDR3 runs 15 residues. V was shortened by 0 bases and J by 9 bases, with 12 bases between the two germline ends. Germline values: CDR1 LGHNA, CDR2 YSLEER. CDR3 loop: CASSQDEPPTSPLHF. The CDR3 coding sequence is TGCGCCAGCAGCCAAGATGAACCGCCCACTTCACCCCTCCACTTT.